These 23 T cell receptor beta chains originate from one sample sequenced in a study of blood T cell repertoires in COVID-19. Libraries were prepared by immunoSEQ multiplex PCR; TCRdb keeps only in-frame clonotypes and omits some of them. The sample yields a few hundred thousand clones, 92% seen once. The sequencing input was PBMCs or T cells enriched from blood (not recorded which). These receptors were collected from a young woman who had recovered from COVID-19.

CDR3 bases: TGTGCCAGCAGGAAGACTACCCAACTCAACGAGCAGTACTTC. Protein product: CASRKTTQLNEQYF. The genes are TRBV2 and TRBJ2-7; possibly TRBD2 for D (5 bases). This CDR3 has 14 amino acids. Germline V gene data show CDR1 as SNHLY and CDR2 as FYNNEI. The V and J ends lost 6 bases and 5 bases respectively, with 17 bases between them. The whole variable domain, remainder taken from reference TRBV2 and TRBJ2-7, is EPEVTQTPSHQVTQMGQEVILRCVPISNHLYFYWYRQILGQKVEFLVSFYNNEISEKSEIFDDQFSVERPDGSNFTLKIRSTKLEDSAMYFCASRKTTQLNEQYFGPGTRLTVT.

The sample holds one count of this clone. V usage is TRBV7-2 and J usage is TRBJ1-2; unclear D gene. The CDR3 sequence is 17 residues long. Trimming stripped 1 base from V and 4 bases from J, with 19 bases between. Germline V gene lookup returns CDR1 SGHTA and CDR2 FQGNSA. CDR3 residues: CASSLGVVPWRGYGYTF. CDR3 bases: TGTGCCAGCAGCTTAGGCGTAGTGCCTTGGCGGGGCTATGGCTACACCTTC.

In its sample, this clone was seen once. This chain connects TRBV19 to TRBJ2-2; 7 bases fit TRBD2. The CDR3 extends over 19 amino acids. V shed 5 bases, J shed 13 bases, and the junction held 28 bases outside the gene matches. In germline, CDR1 is LNHDA, CDR2 SQIVND (reference sequence). This CDR3 is CASSARDYYGSPLPEGLFF. CDR3 coding DNA: TGTGCCAGTAGTGCCCGGGACTATTATGGTAGCCCCCTCCCGGAGGGGCTGTTTTTT.

This chain connects TRBV2 to TRBJ2-2, with 8 bases fitting TRBD1. Germline V gives CDR1 SNHLY, CDR2 FYNNEI. V shed 11 bases, J shed 4 bases, and the junction held 12 bases outside the gene matches. The length of the CDR3 is 15 residues. For the CDR3, the DNA is TGTGCCGGACTCCGGGACAGGTTCATCACCGGGGAGCTGTTTTTT. This encodes CAGLRDRFITGELFF.

CDR3 sequence reads: CASSAGLENIQYF. The CDR3 region has the DNA TGTGCCAGTAGTGCAGGTTTGGAAAACATTCAGTACTTC. The V and J genes are TRBV19 and TRBJ2-4; D gene ambiguous. The CDR3 loop spans 13 amino acids. Deletions cut 5 bases from V and 5 bases from J, with 10 bases between. Germline-derived CDR1 and CDR2 are LNHDA and SQIVND (reference sequence).

The chain uses TRBV28 and TRBJ1-1; D unclear. V lost 3 bases to trimming and J lost 0 bases, with 11 bases between them. The CDR3 is made up of 15 amino acids. Germline V gives CDR1 MDHEN, CDR2 SYDVKM. CDR3 loop: CASSFGVAMNTEAFF. Here the CDR3 DNA reads TGTGCCAGCAGTTTCGGGGTCGCCATGAACACTGAAGCTTTCTTT.

V gene TRBV5-1 combines with J gene TRBJ1-4; D not certain. The V gene lost 0 bases and the J gene lost 10 bases, with 13 bases spanning the gap. Germline-derived CDR1 and CDR2 are SGHRS and YFSETQ. This CDR3 has 14 residues. The CDR3 coding sequence is TGCGCCAGCAGCTTGGGAAAACCTGCGGCAAAACTGTTTTTT. Amino acid sequence: CASSLGKPAAKLFF.

The CDR3 loop reads CASSLDFYGYTF. In DNA, the CDR3 is TGTGCCAGCAGTTTGGACTTCTATGGCTACACCTTC. This rearrangement joins TRBV28 to TRBJ1-2, with unresolved D. Germline V gene lookup returns CDR1 MDHEN and CDR2 SYDVKM. The CDR3 is 12 residues long. V was shortened by 3 bases and J by 4 bases, with 6 bases between the two germline ends.

The chain is built from TRBV5-1 and TRBJ1-2; D ambiguous. CDR3 length: 13 residues. V lost 0 bases, J lost 2 bases, and 5 bases lay in between. Per germline, CDR1 SGHRS and CDR2 YFSETQ. The CDR3 spells CASSLAGNYGYTF. The CDR3 DNA reads TGCGCCAGCAGCTTGGCCGGGAACTATGGCTACACCTTC.

The gene calls are TRBV28 and TRBJ1-5; perhaps TRBD1 as D (6 bases). Germline assignment: CDR1 MDHEN and CDR2 SYDVKM. V lost 3 bases to trimming and J lost 0 bases, with 9 bases between them. The CDR3 sequence is 15 residues long. This CDR3 is CASSFRDISNQPQHF. DNA of the CDR3: TGTGCCAGCAGTTTTAGGGACATTAGCAATCAGCCCCAGCATTTT.

The chain couples TRBV27 to TRBJ1-6; 9 bases match TRBD1. With V trimmed by 5 bases and J by 10 bases, 6 bases remained unmatched. CDR1 and CDR2 (germline): MNHEY, SMNVEV (reference sequence). The length of the CDR3 is 14 residues. The CDR3 region has the DNA TGTGCCAGCAGTCCTCACGGACAGGGGTCACCCCTCCACTTT. Amino acid sequence: CASSPHGQGSPLHF.

This clone was picked up one time. The J gene is TRBJ2-2, the V gene TRBV27; 9 bases match TRBD1. The V gene's germline CDR1 is MNHEY and CDR2 SMNVEV (reference sequence). The CDR3 contains 17 residues. J gave up 1 base and V 5 bases, and 8 bases lay outside the gene matches. The CDR3 region is CASSLGPGQGNTGELFF. Here the CDR3 DNA reads TGTGCCAGCAGTCTGGGACCGGGACAGGGGAACACCGGGGAGCTGTTTTTT.

The gene calls are TRBV11-3 and TRBJ1-2; D not certain. Germline values: CDR1 SGHNT, CDR2 YENEEA. CDR3 length equals 13 residues. V dropped 1 base and J dropped 4 bases, with 7 bases sitting between them. In DNA form, the CDR3 reads TGTGCCAGCAGCTTAGGTACCGGCTATGGCTACACCTTC. It encodes CASSLGTGYGYTF.

As for this clone: The sample has other DNA sequences that encode this CDR3 too. The V and J genes are TRBV18 and TRBJ1-2, with a possible D match to TRBD1 (6 bases). Germline lookup yields CDR1 KGHSH and CDR2 LQKENI. This CDR3 is built from 14 residues. V lost 4 bases and J 0 bases, leaving 9 bases between the germline ends. CDR3 loop: CASSLDRANYGYTF. CDR3 in DNA: TGTGCCAGCTCACTGGACAGAGCTAACTATGGCTACACCTTC.

V is TRBV3-1 (or the pseudogene TRBV3-2) and J is TRBJ1-1; the D is unclear. The V gene lost 1 base and the J gene lost 4 bases, with 13 bases spanning the gap. The germline V gene encodes CDR1 LGHDT and CDR2 YNNKEL (reference sequence). The CDR3 covers 15 residues. CDR3 bases: TGTGCCAGCAGCCAAGGAGGCGGAAGGATCACTGAAGCTTTCTTT. Its translation: CASSQGGGRITEAFF.

This chain uses TRBV5-1 with TRBJ2-1; 10 nucleotides line up with TRBD1. J was trimmed by 4 bases and V by 4 bases; bases with no gene match: 2. Germline CDR1 is SGHRS and CDR2 is YFSETQ. The CDR3 contains 14 residues. CDR3 DNA sequence: TGCGCCAGCAGCCCGGGACAGGGGTACAATGAGCAGTTCTTC. This gives the protein CASSPGQGYNEQFF.

The chain uses TRBV19 and TRBJ1-1; D unclear. The V gene lost 10 bases and the J gene lost 3 bases, with 9 bases spanning the gap. Germline V gene sequence: CDR1 LNHDA, CDR2 SQIVND (reference sequence). The CDR3 has 11 amino acids. Here the CDR3 DNA reads TGTGCCAACGCGGAGGACACTGAAGCTTTCTTT. It codes for CANAEDTEAFF.

Regarding this clone: Other DNA sequences within the sample encode an identical CDR3. The gene calls are TRBV28 and TRBJ2-7; 9 bases match TRBD1. V shed 8 bases and J 4 bases; nucleotides not matched to a gene: 6. The CDR3 has 13 amino acids. Per the germline V gene, CDR1 is MDHEN and CDR2 is SYDVKM. The CDR3 loop is CASSGTGSYEQYF. The CDR3 DNA reads as TGTGCCAGCTCCGGGACAGGGTCGTACGAGCAGTACTTC.

This chain joins TRBV7-3 and TRBJ2-3; 7 bases align to TRBD2. The length of the CDR3 is 15 residues. J lost 3 bases, V lost 1 base, and 4 bases had no gene match. Germline CDR1 SGHTA, CDR2 FQGTGA. The CDR3 sequence is CASSLNGRSTDTQYF. The DNA of the CDR3 is TGTGCCAGCAGCTTAAACGGGAGGAGTACAGATACGCAGTATTTT.

This clone was seen a few times. The chain carries TRBV5-4 and TRBJ2-7, with D tentatively TRBD1 (6 bases). Trimming shortened V by 4 bases and J by 7 bases, and 15 bases separated the two germline ends. Germline V lookup: CDR1 SGHNT, CDR2 YYREEE (reference sequence). CDR3 length: 13 amino acids. The CDR3 is CASSLRQAGEQYF. The CDR3, as DNA: TGTGCCAGCAGCCTCCGACAGGCTGGAGAGCAGTACTTC.

This chain joins TRBV20-1 and TRBJ2-3; D gene ambiguous. V was trimmed by 3 bases and J by 1 base, leaving 11 bases between them. Germline-derived CDR1 and CDR2 are DFQATT and SNEGSKA (reference sequence). There are 14 residues in the CDR3. Here the CDR3 reads CSASWPFGTDTQYF. The CDR3 bases are TGCAGTGCTAGTTGGCCTTTTGGCACAGATACGCAGTATTTT.

The genes are TRBV28 and TRBJ2-7; TRBD2 might be the D (7 bases). CDR1 MDHEN and CDR2 SYDVKM come from the germline V gene. The CDR3 runs to 12 residues. The CDR3 bases are TGTGCTTCTGGGGGGGCCGTCTACGAGCAGTACTTC. It yields the protein CASGGAVYEQYF.

V usage is TRBV7-2 and J usage is TRBJ2-5, with TRBD1 matching over 7 bases. The CDR3 covers 14 residues. Germline V gives CDR1 SGHTA, CDR2 FQGNSA. V gave up 5 bases and J gave up 5 bases; unmatched junction bases: 8. Here the CDR3 reads CASSPRQGGETQYF. The DNA for the CDR3 is TGTGCCAGCAGCCCCCGACAGGGCGGGGAGACCCAGTACTTC.